The clone carrying this T cell receptor beta chain was found many times. What it binds is unknown. The sample comes from a study of T cells in Graves' hyperthyroidism and ophthalmopathy. Germline CDR1 is DFQATT and CDR2 is SNEGSKA (reference sequence). The V gene lost 2 bases and the J gene lost 3 bases, with 5 bases spanning the gap. This CDR3 region has 11 residues. Newly diagnosed hyperthyroidism, duration under 2 months, in patients aged 18 to 65. The authors took PBMCs from 7.5 to 10 ml fresh peripheral blood. Notes on the study in general: Onset of ophthalmopathy came a median approximately 6 months after the model predicted it. Appearing also in blood were most of the thyroid clonotypes expanded above 0.001.

The CDR3 regions of TCR beta were amplified from RNA transcripts. In the first-round RT-PCR of the TCR CDR3, the HTBI primer set was used. TCRdb processed the multiplex PCR reads anew with MiXCR; each CDR3 protein has one entry. The data hold some 770,000 distinct CDR3 sequences, with about 16% observed a single time. The specimen was blood. The clonotype comes from a man younger than 30 with Graves' hyperthyroidism. This chain joins TRBV20-1 and TRBJ2-7; D not resolved. CDR3 DNA: TGCAGTGCTAGACACCTCTACGAGCAGTACTTC. Translated, it gives CSARHLYEQYF.